A single sample is the source of the 2 T cell receptor beta chains below, sequenced in a study of breast tumors, draining lymph nodes, adjacent tissues. TCRdb used MiXCR to reprocess the multiplex PCR reads, holding one entry per CDR3 protein. Of about 17,000 distinct CDR3 sequences in the sample, around 60% were seen once. What was sequenced was tumor-adjacent breast tissue. All receptors derive from a female donor with breast cancer. Some clones in this sample may be carry-over from other donors' samples.

This clonotype showed up just a few times. This rearrangement joins TRBV20-1 to TRBJ1-3; 7 nucleotides line up with TRBD1. The J segment lost 4 bases and the V segment lost 6 bases, leaving 6 bases of the junction unmatched. The CDR3 runs to 13 residues. Germline lookup yields CDR1 DFQATT and CDR2 SNEGSKA (reference sequence). CDR3 DNA: TGCAGTGCAACGACAGGGATAGGAAACACCATATATTTT. Its translation: CSATTGIGNTIYF.

V is TRBV6-6 and J is TRBJ2-7; TRBD2 aligns across 8 bases. Germline trimming cut 7 bases from V and 3 bases from J; bases unmatched to any gene: 11. The CDR3 covers 15 residues. Germline-derived CDR1 and CDR2 are MNHNY and SVGAGI (reference sequence). CDR3 nucleotide sequence: TGTGCCAGCAAGTATGGCGGGGGGAAAATCTACGAGCAGTACTTC. It encodes CASKYGGGKIYEQYF.